This is a list of T cell receptor beta chains from one sample in a study of cytomegalovirus exposure and HLA in healthy donors. Clones were sequenced by immunoSEQ multiplex PCR, and TCRdb holds only the in-frame ones, with some missing. The sample holds 70,000 to 95,000 clones, around 80% seen once. The specimen was PBMCs. All receptors derive from a male donor in good health and CMV-seronegative. Both conserved end residues are part of each CDR3. Each record gives: J gene, D gene, clone size, V gene, CDR3 length, CDR3 protein, CDR3 DNA. A D gene is named only where the DNA matches it firmly. Part of the rows lack a size; the others show once, few, many or a class for expanded clones.

TRBJ1-2,NA,NA,TRBV28,13,CASSWQQNYGYTF,TGTGCCAGCAGTTGGCAACAGAACTATGGCTACACCTTC
TRBJ2-5,TRBD1,NA,TRBV27,12,CASRTGVETQYF,TGTGCCAGCAGGACAGGGGTCGAGACCCAGTACTTC
TRBJ2-5,TRBD1,NA,TRBV5-8,14,CASSHHRGWETQYF,TGTGCCAGCAGCCACCACAGGGGATGGGAGACCCAGTACTTC
TRBJ2-7,NA,NA,TRBV7-8,15,CASSLVVGFWYEQYF,TGTGCCAGCAGCTTAGTAGTCGGGTTCTGGTACGAGCAGTACTTC
TRBJ2-7,TRBD1,NA,TRBV6-1,15,CASRLTGGLLDEQYF,TGTGCCAGCAGGTTAACAGGGGGATTATTGGACGAGCAGTACTTC
TRBJ2-1,TRBD1,NA,TRBV19,16,CASSIVPGQGGDEQFF,TGTGCCAGTAGTATAGTTCCGGGACAGGGGGGCGATGAGCAGTTCTTC
TRBJ2-4,NA,NA,TRBV5-4,17,CASSFGGRDLAKNIQYF,TGTGCCAGCAGCTTCGGGGGACGGGATTTAGCCAAAAACATTCAGTACTTC
TRBJ2-3,TRBD1,NA,TRBV5-4,15,CASSTQQGAQDTQYF,TGTGCCAGCAGCACCCAACAGGGGGCGCAAGATACGCAGTATTTT
TRBJ2-1,NA,NA,TRBV28,13,CASSLLRDNEQFF,TGTGCCAGCAGCCTGTTGAGGGACAATGAGCAGTTCTTC
TRBJ2-3,TRBD2,NA,TRBV10-3,16,CAISEMERGGTDTQYF,TGTGCCATCAGTGAGATGGAGCGGGGGGGCACAGATACGCAGTATTTT
TRBJ1-3,NA,NA,TRBV19,20,CASSMLAPWLSQDSGNTIYF,TGTGCCAGTAGTATGCTGGCGCCATGGCTGAGTCAGGACTCTGGAAACACCATATATTTT
TRBJ2-3,TRBD2,NA,TRBV9,17,CASSITSASGITDTQYF,TGTGCCAGCAGCATTACCTCGGCTAGCGGGATCACAGATACGCAGTATTTT
TRBJ2-7,TRBD2,few,TRBV6-6,13,CASSQRTSGEQYF,TGTGCCAGCAGCCAGCGGACTAGCGGCGAGCAGTACTTC
TRBJ1-5,TRBD1,NA,TRBV18,15,CASSPSSGGNQPQHF,TGTGCCAGCTCACCGTCGTCAGGGGGTAATCAGCCCCAGCATTTT
TRBJ2-1,TRBD2,NA,TRBV13,16,CASRIRLAGVYNEQFF,TGTGCCAGCAGGATAAGACTAGCGGGAGTGTACAATGAGCAGTTCTTC
TRBJ2-1,NA,NA,TRBV7-9,16,CASSTNLGGGDNEQFF,TGTGCCAGCAGCACTAACCTAGGAGGGGGGGATAATGAGCAGTTCTTC
TRBJ1-1,TRBD1,few,TRBV6-6,13,CASRTGTGPEAFF,TGTGCCAGCAGAACCGGGACAGGTCCTGAAGCTTTCTTT
TRBJ1-5,TRBD1,NA,TRBV19,15,CASSLDRVGNQPQHF,TGTGCCAGTAGTCTTGACAGGGTTGGCAATCAGCCCCAGCATTTT
TRBJ1-2,TRBD1,NA,TRBV7-6,15,CASSPGTAPTYGYTF,TGTGCCAGCAGCCCAGGGACAGCACCGACCTATGGCTACACCTTC
TRBJ2-3,TRBD1,NA,TRBV7-2,14,CASSRRDSLDTQYF,TGTGCCAGCAGCCGCAGGGACAGCCTCGATACGCAGTATTTT
TRBJ2-5,TRBD2,NA,TRBV28,18,CASSSPSAAGSIQETQYF,TGTGCCAGCAGTTCACCTAGCGCAGCGGGGTCCATCCAAGAGACCCAGTACTTC
TRBJ1-1,TRBD1,NA,TRBV10-1,13,CARTGVMNTEAFF,TGCGCCAGAACAGGGGTTATGAACACTGAAGCTTTCTTT
TRBJ2-3,TRBD1,NA,TRBV27,14,CASSFGQGTDTQYF,TGTGCCAGCAGTTTTGGACAGGGCACAGATACGCAGTATTTT
TRBJ1-1,TRBD1,few,TRBV5-4,14,CASSMPGQGPEAFF,TGTGCCAGCAGCATGCCGGGACAGGGGCCTGAAGCTTTCTTT
TRBJ1-1,NA,NA,TRBV7-3,14,CASRPTGEDTEAFF,TGTGCCAGCAGGCCCACAGGAGAAGACACTGAAGCTTTCTTT
TRBJ1-2,NA,NA,TRBV27,14,CASSSDSNLYGYTF,TGTGCCAGCAGCTCAGACAGTAACCTCTATGGCTACACCTTC
TRBJ1-6,NA,NA,TRBV4-1,19,CASSQDSGSRSSYNSPLHF,TGCGCCAGCAGCCAAGATAGCGGCTCTAGGAGCTCCTATAATTCACCCCTCCACTTT
TRBJ2-7,TRBD1,NA,TRBV29-1,14,CSVEIQGAASEQYF,TGCAGCGTTGAGATACAGGGGGCGGCTAGCGAGCAGTACTTC
TRBJ2-7,NA,few,TRBV5-4,14,CASSPHKPGYEQYF,TGTGCCAGCAGCCCGCACAAGCCGGGCTACGAGCAGTACTTC
TRBJ1-2,NA,NA,TRBV6-1,16,CASSEEWGGGTGGYTF,TGTGCCAGCAGTGAAGAGTGGGGAGGCGGCACGGGCGGCTACACCTTC
TRBJ2-3,TRBD2,NA,TRBV10-2,17,CASSGTSGRATTDTQYF,TGCGCCAGCAGTGGGACTAGCGGGAGGGCGACCACAGATACGCAGTATTTT
TRBJ1-1,NA,NA,TRBV6-5,14,CASMSHNMNTEAFF,TGTGCCAGCATGTCTCACAACATGAACACTGAAGCTTTCTTT
TRBJ2-7,TRBD1,NA,TRBV29-1,14,CSVAIPGQGYEQYF,TGCAGCGTTGCAATTCCGGGACAGGGCTACGAGCAGTACTTC
TRBJ2-5,NA,NA,TRBV7-8,15,CASSLIRQVQETQYF,TGTGCCAGCAGCTTAATCCGACAGGTCCAAGAGACCCAGTACTTC
TRBJ1-1,NA,few,TRBV7-9,14,CASSLDGVMTEAFF,TGTGCCAGCAGCTTAGACGGGGTGATGACTGAAGCTTTCTTT
TRBJ2-7,NA,NA,TRBV14,15,CASSQAAGPSYEQYF,TGTGCCAGCAGCCAGGCCGCGGGACCTAGCTACGAGCAGTACTTC
TRBJ1-2,NA,NA,TRBV5-1,17,CASSPVGMSKTNYGYTF,TGCGCCAGCAGCCCTGTGGGTATGTCAAAGACAAACTATGGCTACACCTTC
TRBJ1-4,TRBD1,once,TRBV18,14,CASSPTGTNEKLFF,TGTGCCAGCTCACCGACAGGGACTAATGAAAAACTGTTTTTT
TRBJ2-5,TRBD2,NA,TRBV7-2,15,CASRTGLAVSETQYF,TGTGCCAGCAGGACGGGACTAGCTGTTTCGGAGACCCAGTACTTC
TRBJ2-7,TRBD2,NA,TRBV19,15,CASSTRTSGSYEQYF,TGTGCCAGTAGTACGAGGACTAGCGGGTCCTACGAGCAGTACTTC
TRBJ1-1,NA,NA,TRBV7-3,13,CASSLNMAAEAFF,TGTGCCAGCAGCTTAAATATGGCAGCTGAAGCTTTCTTT
TRBJ2-1,TRBD1,NA,TRBV7-9,13,CASKQGVEDEQFF,TGTGCCAGCAAGCAGGGGGTAGAAGATGAGCAGTTCTTC
TRBJ2-7,TRBD1,few,TRBV5-1,14,CASSFRQGAYEQYF,TGCGCCAGCAGCTTTAGACAGGGGGCCTACGAGCAGTACTTC
TRBJ1-1,NA,NA,TRBV11-2,14,CASGLSGQNTEAFF,TGTGCCAGCGGATTATCGGGACAGAACACTGAAGCTTTCTTT
TRBJ2-7,TRBD2,NA,TRBV5-1,15,CASSLGPGGSYEQYF,TGCGCCAGCAGCTTGGGACCCGGGGGGTCCTACGAGCAGTACTTC
TRBJ2-1,TRBD2,NA,TRBV6-5,14,CASSPELAGNEQFF,TGTGCCAGCAGCCCCGAGCTAGCGGGCAATGAGCAGTTCTTC
TRBJ1-4,NA,NA,TRBV9,15,CASSVAEGTNEKLFF,TGTGCCAGCAGCGTAGCTGAGGGTACTAATGAAAAACTGTTTTTT
TRBJ2-7,NA,NA,TRBV28,12,CASSFVGDSEYF,TGTGCCAGCAGTTTTGTAGGGGATTCGGAGTACTTC